The clone carrying this T cell receptor beta chain showed up just once. Its antigen is unidentified. The source of the sample is a study of cytomegalovirus exposure and HLA in healthy donors. This CDR3 has 18 amino acids. Germline CDR1 reads SGHTA; CDR2 reads FQGNSA. V lost 5 bases, J lost 6 bases, and 16 bases stayed unmatched. Study-wide results and caveats: In an earlier analysis, productive rearrangement rates for most beta V segments clustered near 87% or 30%. Follow-up analysis later connected one missense variant in DCLRE1C with trimming of TCR beta V- and J-genes. In a later analysis, an Asian-associated ancestry cluster reportedly showed fewer N-insertions than the 666-donor mean. TCR beta sequences reportedly predicted most subjects' HLA-A and HLA-B alleles accurately.

Both 60 Vbeta primers and 13 Jbeta primers went into the PCR. TCRdb keeps only in-frame clones here, not all; method: immunoSEQ multiplex PCR. Of around 150,000 clones listed, approximately 78% are singletons. The V and J genes are TRBV7-2 and TRBJ2-2; TRBD1 agrees at 9 bases. Sequencing was done on a sample of PBMCs. The TCR originated in a woman in her thirties or forties in good health and CMV-seronegative. CDR3: CASSRQPTGGVGAGELFF. DNA for the CDR3: TGTGCCAGCAGCCGCCAACCAACAGGGGGCGTCGGGGCCGGGGAGCTGTTTTTT.